Below, 4 T cell receptor beta chains from the same sample are listed, as sequenced in a study of T cells in Graves' hyperthyroidism and ophthalmopathy. Researchers amplified the TCR beta CDR3 regions from RNA transcripts. Primed by the HTBI set, a first-round RT-PCR was run on the TCR CDR3. TCRdb ran MiXCR on the multiplex PCR reads and lists one entry per CDR3 protein. Here the sample spans 450,000 to 700,000 distinct CDR3 sequences, about half being singletons. Sequencing was done on a sample of peripheral blood or thyroid tissue (not recorded which). Receptor source: an adult woman with Graves' disease, either hyperthyroidism or ophthalmopathy (not recorded which).

This clonotype was observed many times. Since a much larger clone is just one base distant, this may be a read error. The chain couples TRBV7-6 to TRBJ1-5, with D maybe TRBD1 (5 bases). The CDR3 loop spans 13 amino acids. V was trimmed by 4 bases and J by 5 bases, leaving 9 bases between them. Germline CDR1 reads SGHVS; CDR2 reads FNYEAQ. CDR3 bases: TGTGCCAGCAGCTCGGACATGGATCAGCCCCAGCATTTT. Encoded protein: CASSSDMDQPQHF.

This clonotype occurred many times. The genes are TRBV5-1 and TRBJ2-7, with TRBD1 as a possible D gene (5 bases). This CDR3 is 15 amino acids long. Looked up from germline, CDR1 is SGHRS and CDR2 is YFSETQ. Deletions cut 4 bases from V and 0 bases from J, with 14 bases between. CDR3 sequence: CASSTDDSYSYEQYF. The CDR3 nucleotides read TGCGCCAGCAGCACCGATGACAGCTACTCCTACGAGCAGTACTTC.

This clonotype was seen a few times. This rearrangement joins TRBV20-1 to TRBJ2-3, with TRBD2 identical over 11 bases. With V trimmed by 4 bases and J by 2 bases, 8 bases remained unmatched. Germline loops: CDR1 DFQATT, CDR2 SNEGSKA (reference sequence). The CDR3 length is 16 residues. CDR3 DNA sequence: TGCAGTGCTACTGTAGCGGGAGGGCTCCTCACAGATACGCAGTATTTT. Its protein is CSATVAGGLLTDTQYF.

This clonotype was found many times. CDR3 sequence: CASSRQGAYEQYF. Written as DNA, the CDR3 is TGTGCCAGTAGTAGACAGGGGGCCTACGAGCAGTACTTC. The chain uses TRBV19 and TRBJ2-7; 9 nucleotides line up with TRBD1. The V gene's germline CDR1 is LNHDA and CDR2 SQIVND (reference sequence). The V and J ends lost 4 bases and 2 bases, in that order; junction bases with no gene match: 0. The CDR3 sequence is 13 residues long.